The T cell receptor (beta chain) under discussion was sequenced for a study of T cell repertoires in cytomegalovirus infection. About the study: The study used recently identified HLA-C-restricted and well-studied HLA-B-restricted CMV epitopes. CMV infection and matching HLA type were both indicated by public TCR beta signatures. Whole-study results and caveats: Summed frequency of public TCR beta families distinguished CMV carriers with the relevant HLA. In two of eight donors, the top clonotype was HLA-C-restricted CMV-specific.

TCRdb ran MiXCR on the reads and lists one entry per CDR3 protein. The sample shows just under 500,000 distinct CDR3 sequences, 25% to 35% of them seen only once. V lost 3 bases and J 3 bases, leaving 11 bases between the germline ends. The CDR3 is 14 amino acids. Germline assignment: CDR1 SEHNR and CDR2 FQNEAQ (reference sequence). As for this clonotype: What it recognizes is unknown.

The rearrangement uses TRBV7-9 and TRBJ1-1, with D possibly being TRBD1 (6 bases). Specimen: cultured PBMCs, collected from culture after CMV antigen stimulation. This TCR derives from a human donor in good health (CMV status not recorded). Some clones in this sample may be carry-over from other donors' samples. For the CDR3, the DNA is TGTGCCAGCAGCTTGTTGGCAGGGGACACTGAAGCTTTCTTT. It translates to CASSLLAGDTEAFF.